This entry lists 28 T cell receptor beta chains sequenced from one sample in a study of blood T cell repertoires in COVID-19. Generated by immunoSEQ multiplex PCR, the TCRdb table keeps only in-frame clones and is missing some. The sample has roughly 94,000 clones; roughly 84% are singletons. The sample consisted of peripheral blood. The source is a man aged 60 to 75 with acute or convalescent COVID-19.

The rearrangement uses TRBV7-2 and TRBJ1-1; the match to TRBD1 covers 10 bases. The CDR3 is 14 residues long. Germline V CDR1 and CDR2: SGHTA, FQGNSA. The V segment lost 5 bases and the J segment 6 bases; nucleotides outside the gene matches: 6. CDR3 nucleotide sequence: TGTGCCAGCAGCCCAGGGACAGGGGCCGCTGAAGCTTTCTTT. This translates into CASSPGTGAAEAFF.

This sequence joins TRBV27 and TRBJ2-1, with a weak D call TRBD2 (6 bases). This CDR3 spans 16 amino acids. Germline loops: CDR1 MNHEY, CDR2 SMNVEV (reference sequence). Between the trimmed V and J ends, which lost 4 bases and 7 bases, there was a span of 20 bases. The CDR3: CASSYSLGGVGNEQFF. The CDR3 DNA is TGTGCCAGCAGTTACAGCTTGGGCGGGGTAGGGAATGAGCAGTTCTTC.

The chain recombines TRBV27 with TRBJ2-7; 7 bases line up with TRBD1. CDR3 length: 17 residues. V dropped 6 bases and J dropped 1; count of bases not matched to a gene: 15. Germline CDR1 reads MNHEY; CDR2 reads SMNVEV (reference sequence). The CDR3 region is CASRLTSTGFTSYEQYV. DNA of the CDR3: TGTGCCAGCAGACTAACCTCGACAGGGTTTACGTCCTACGAGCAGTACGTC.

The rearrangement uses TRBV7-2 and TRBJ1-5, with 7 bases lining up with TRBD1. CDR3 length: 15 amino acids. The V segment lost 3 bases and the J segment 3 bases; nucleotides outside the gene matches: 5. Germline-derived CDR1 and CDR2 are SGHTA and FQGNSA. The CDR3 reads CASSLGTAFNQPQHF. In nucleotides, the CDR3 is TGTGCCAGCAGCTTGGGGACAGCCTTCAATCAGCCCCAGCATTTT.

The chain links TRBV24-1 to TRBJ1-5; tentative D call: TRBD1 (5 bases). Per the germline V gene, CDR1 is KGHDR and CDR2 is SFDVKD. The CDR3 is 16 amino acids. Deletions cut 0 bases from V and 3 bases from J, with 11 bases between. CDR3 in amino acids: CATSDLGHLDNQPQHF. As DNA, the CDR3 is TGTGCCACCAGTGATTTGGGACACTTAGACAATCAGCCCCAGCATTTT.

V is TRBV6-4 and J is TRBJ1-2; 9 positions agree with TRBD1. Germline V CDR1 and CDR2: MRHNA, SNTAGT. CDR3 length equals 14 residues. Trimming at V came to 10 bases and at J to 9 bases, leaving 15 bases not matched to a gene. CDR3 DNA sequence: TGTGCCACCTCGTCGCTCCCGGACAGGGGACGCTACACCTTC. It is translated as CATSSLPDRGRYTF.

The CDR3 DNA follows: TGTGCCAGTAGTATAGTCAGGGACAGGGGAGGCAATCAGCCCCAGCATTTT. Its translation: CASSIVRDRGGNQPQHF. The chain employs TRBV19 and TRBJ1-5, with 10 bases aligning to TRBD1. The ends lost 1 base at V and 2 bases at J; junction bases unmatched: 5. CDR1 is LNHDA and CDR2 is SQIVND in the germline V gene (reference sequence). This CDR3 is built from 17 residues.

This clone was seen once. The chain uses TRBV7-2 and TRBJ1-1; D gene unclear. The CDR3 is made up of 14 amino acids. The V gene's germline CDR1 is SGHTA and CDR2 FQGNSA. Trimming shortened V by 1 base and J by 4 bases, and 10 bases separated the two germline ends. The CDR3 protein is CASSLDGTATEAFF. In DNA form, the CDR3 reads TGTGCCAGCAGCTTAGACGGCACAGCCACTGAAGCTTTCTTT.

The V gene is TRBV11-2, the J gene TRBJ1-2; 7 bases match TRBD1. The junction had 8 bases not matched to a gene; V was cut back by 5 bases and J by 2 bases. Looked up from germline, CDR1 is SGHAT and CDR2 is FQNNGV. This CDR3 spans 15 amino acids. This chain's CDR3 is CASSRGRDRNYGYTF. DNA for the CDR3: TGTGCCAGCAGCCGAGGCCGGGACAGAAACTATGGCTACACCTTC.

The chain links TRBV11-2 to TRBJ1-1, with D unclear. V lost 5 bases and J lost 2, with 18 bases in between. This CDR3 region has 16 residues. From germline, CDR1 is SGHAT and CDR2 FQNNGV. CDR3 DNA sequence: TGTGCCAGCAGCCCTCCCGGGGTAGGGAGAAACACTGAAGCTTTCTTT. Translated, it gives CASSPPGVGRNTEAFF.

V is TRBV27 and J is TRBJ1-1; D not certain. V lost 2 bases and J 1 base, leaving 11 bases between the germline ends. This CDR3 comprises 15 residues. Germline CDR1 is MNHEY and CDR2 is SMNVEV (reference sequence). As DNA, the CDR3 is TGTGCCAGCAGTTTAGGCGGTTATGGGAACACTGAAGCTTTCTTT. Its translation is CASSLGGYGNTEAFF.

In its sample, this clone was seen once. The chain carries TRBV9 and TRBJ1-3; D is possibly TRBD1 (5 bases). Trimming removed 3 bases from V and 0 bases from J, with 7 bases in between. The CDR3 is made up of 14 amino acids. The germline V gene has CDR1 SGDLS and CDR2 YYNGEE. The CDR3 sequence: CASSAQGSGNTIYF. In nucleotides, the CDR3 is TGTGCCAGCAGCGCTCAGGGCTCTGGAAACACCATATATTTT.

V usage is TRBV7-9 and J usage is TRBJ2-3, with 9 bases that match TRBD1. V gave up 5 bases and J gave up 2 bases; unmatched junction bases: 11. From germline, CDR1 is SEHNR and CDR2 FQNEAQ (reference sequence). The CDR3 consists of 17 residues. The DNA of the CDR3 is TGTGCCAGCAGCCAATCACCAGGGACAGGGATCACAGATACGCAGTATTTT. Its translation: CASSQSPGTGITDTQYF.

This clone was detected a few times. For the CDR3, the DNA is TGTGCCTGGAGTGGTACACCTTATAGCAATCAGCCCCAGCATTTT. Translating it yields CAWSGTPYSNQPQHF. V is TRBV30 and J is TRBJ1-5, with D unresolved. The germline gives CDR1 GTSNPN, CDR2 SVGIG (reference sequence). The CDR3 extends over 15 amino acids. Deletions cut 1 base from V and 0 bases from J, with 10 bases between. Looking up the rest from reference TRBV30 and TRBJ1-5 gives the full variable domain: SQTIHQWPATLVQPVGSPLSLECTVEGTSNPNLYWYRQAAGRGLQLLFYSVGIGQISSEVPQNLSASRPQDRQFILSSKKLLLSDSGFYLCAWSGTPYSNQPQHFGDGTRLSIL.

The rearrangement links TRBV28 to TRBJ2-7, with 9 bases aligning to TRBD2. Germline V gene sequence: CDR1 MDHEN, CDR2 SYDVKM. The V gene end was trimmed by 7 bases and the J gene end by 0 bases; junction bases not matched to a gene: 7. CDR3 length: 15 residues. For the CDR3, the DNA is TGTGCCAGCACCGCCCCACTAGCGGGCTCCTACGAGCAGTACTTC. Translating it yields CASTAPLAGSYEQYF.

DNA of the CDR3: TGTGCCAGCAGCTTGTTGACAGGGGGCGCGACTGAAGCTTTCTTT. It encodes CASSLLTGGATEAFF. The genes are TRBV5-4 and TRBJ1-1, with 10 bases lining up with TRBD1. Germline CDR1 SGHNT, CDR2 YYREEE (reference sequence). The CDR3 is 15 residues long. V gave up 1 base and J gave up 5 bases; unmatched junction bases: 5.

This clone was observed once. This rearrangement joins TRBV15 to TRBJ1-2, with D possibly TRBD1 on 5 matching bases. The CDR3 is 13 residues long. Germline V gene lookup returns CDR1 LNHNV and CDR2 YYDKDF (reference sequence). Trimming took 0 bases from V and 6 from J, leaving 8 bases between them. The CDR3 DNA reads TGTGCCACCAGCAGAGATCAAGGGGATGGCTACACCTTC. Its translation is CATSRDQGDGYTF. Using reference TRBV15 and TRBJ1-2 for the parts outside the CDR3, the full variable domain is DAMVIQNPRYQVTQFGKPVTLSCSQTLNHNVMYWYQQKSSQAPKLLFHYYDKDFNNEADTPDNFQSRRPNTSFCFLDIRSPGLGDTAMYLCATSRDQGDGYTFGSGTRLTVV.

This chain uses TRBV24-1 with TRBJ2-7; D possibly corresponds to TRBD2 (6 bases). Per germline, CDR1 KGHDR and CDR2 SFDVKD. Trimming pared 4 bases from V and 2 bases from J, leaving 11 bases between. This CDR3 has 14 amino acids. CDR3 in DNA: TGTGCCACCAGTGAGGGGGGAAGGACCTACGAGCAGTACTTC. Translation: CATSEGGRTYEQYF.

This sequence joins TRBV4-3 and TRBJ2-3; weak D call: TRBD1 (6 bases). V was clipped by 4 bases and J by 3 bases, with 11 bases between them. In germline, CDR1 is LGHNA, CDR2 YSLEER. CDR3 length: 14 amino acids. The chain's CDR3 is CASSLQGYTDTQYF. The CDR3 DNA reads TGCGCCAGCAGCCTTCAGGGGTATACAGATACGCAGTATTTT.

The chain joins TRBV7-2 to TRBJ1-4; weak D call: TRBD1 (5 bases). V dropped 3 bases and J dropped 6 bases, with 11 bases sitting between them. The CDR3 is made up of 14 amino acids. Per the germline V gene, CDR1 is SGHTA and CDR2 is FQGNSA. CDR3 protein: CASSFGGSDEKLFF. The CDR3 DNA sequence: TGTGCCAGCAGCTTTGGGGGGTCAGATGAAAAACTGTTTTTT.

In the case of this clone: The same CDR3 arises from other DNA sequences in this sample as well. The chain combines TRBV18 with TRBJ1-3; D might be TRBD1 (5 bases). Trimming took off 6 bases at V and 0 bases at J, with 9 bases between the two ends. The CDR3 contains 14 residues. Germline V CDR1 and CDR2: KGHSH, LQKENI. CDR3 nucleotide sequence: TGTGCCAGCTCGCCCGACAGCTCTGGAAACACCATATATTTT. It specifies CASSPDSSGNTIYF.

V and J are TRBV6-6 and TRBJ2-3; TRBD2 matches at 7 bases. Per germline, CDR1 MNHNY and CDR2 SVGAGI (reference sequence). The CDR3 covers 15 residues. With 0 bases clipped from V and 4 bases from J, the junction kept 4 bases outside the gene matches. The CDR3 loop reads CASSYSIRGADTQYF. The CDR3 DNA is TGTGCCAGCAGTTACTCCATCCGGGGGGCAGATACGCAGTATTTT.

This chain connects TRBV7-9 to TRBJ2-2, with a weak D call TRBD1 (6 bases). This CDR3 has 14 residues. The germline V gene has CDR1 SEHNR and CDR2 FQNEAQ (reference sequence). Trimming pared 5 bases from V and 4 bases from J, leaving 11 bases between. The CDR3 is CASSPRGSTGELFF. The CDR3 DNA follows: TGTGCCAGCAGCCCGAGGGGGAGCACCGGGGAGCTGTTTTTT.

This clone has just one count. The V and J genes are TRBV7-9 and TRBJ1-1; 7 positions agree with TRBD1. This CDR3 comprises 16 residues. J gave up 6 bases and V 5 bases, and 15 bases lay outside the gene matches. CDR1 and CDR2 (germline): SEHNR, FQNEAQ (reference sequence). CDR3 protein: CASSPPAGQRRAEAFF. The DNA for the CDR3 is TGTGCCAGCAGCCCCCCCGCGGGACAGCGTAGAGCTGAAGCTTTCTTT.

This chain links TRBV6-2 or TRBV6-3 with TRBJ1-5; tentatively, D is TRBD1 (5 bases). The CDR3 contains 15 residues. Trimming stripped 2 bases from V and 1 base from J, with 9 bases between. Germline values: CDR1 MNHEY, CDR2 SVGEGT. The CDR3: CASSYTGNSNQPQHF. The CDR3 DNA is TGTGCCAGCAGTTACACAGGCAACAGCAATCAGCCCCAGCATTTT.

The chain couples TRBV28 to TRBJ1-6; 11 nucleotides align to TRBD1. The CDR3 has 20 residues. Germline trimming cut 5 bases from V and 0 bases from J; bases unmatched to any gene: 12. In germline, CDR1 is MDHEN, CDR2 SYDVKM. The CDR3 loop reads CASSNQRGTGGSSYNSPLHF. The CDR3 DNA follows: TGTGCCAGCAGTAATCAGAGGGGGACAGGGGGAAGCTCCTATAATTCACCCCTCCACTTT.

This rearrangement joins TRBV28 to TRBJ1-3; D is unresolved. V was pared by 6 bases and J by 0 bases, with 3 bases between. Germline loops: CDR1 MDHEN, CDR2 SYDVKM. The CDR3 has 12 residues. The CDR3 sequence is CASRASGNTIYF. As DNA, the CDR3 is TGTGCCAGCAGAGCCTCTGGAAACACCATATATTTT.

The chain links TRBV5-1 to TRBJ2-3; D is ambiguous. Germline V gene sequence: CDR1 SGHRS, CDR2 YFSETQ. V lost 1 base and J 0 bases, leaving 3 bases between the germline ends. The CDR3 loop spans 13 amino acids. CDR3 coding DNA: TGCGCCAGCAGCTTGTCTAGCACAGATACGCAGTATTTT. It is translated as CASSLSSTDTQYF.